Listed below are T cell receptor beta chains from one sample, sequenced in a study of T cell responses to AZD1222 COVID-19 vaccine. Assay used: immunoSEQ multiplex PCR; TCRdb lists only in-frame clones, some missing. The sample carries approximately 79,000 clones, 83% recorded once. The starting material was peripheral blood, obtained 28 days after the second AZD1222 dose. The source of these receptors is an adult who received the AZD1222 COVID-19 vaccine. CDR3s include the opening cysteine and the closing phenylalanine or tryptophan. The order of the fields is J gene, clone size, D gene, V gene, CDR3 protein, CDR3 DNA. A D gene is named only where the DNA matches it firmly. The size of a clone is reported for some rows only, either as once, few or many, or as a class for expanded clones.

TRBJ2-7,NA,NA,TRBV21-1,CASSKGSQGLRSKAYYEQYF,TGTGCCAGCAGCAAAGGGTCACAGGGGCTAAGATCGAAGGCGTACTACGAGCAGTACTTC
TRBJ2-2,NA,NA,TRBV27,CASSLFSPREIGGELFF,TGTGCCAGCAGTTTGTTCTCCCCAAGAGAGATTGGCGGGGAGCTGTTTTTT
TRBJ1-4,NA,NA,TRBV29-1,CSVDAGQGNEKLFF,TGCAGCGTTGACGCAGGTCAGGGTAATGAAAAACTGTTTTTT
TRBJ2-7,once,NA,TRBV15,CATSTKPSRWNEQYF,TGTGCCACCAGCACTAAACCGAGCCGGTGGAACGAGCAGTACTTC
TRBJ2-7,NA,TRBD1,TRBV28,CATKPGQGLLRSYEQYF,TGTGCCACCAAACCGGGACAGGGGCTATTGAGGTCCTACGAGCAGTACTTC
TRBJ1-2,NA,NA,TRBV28,CASKLGAAYGYTF,TGTGCCAGCAAGTTGGGGGCGGCCTATGGCTACACCTTC
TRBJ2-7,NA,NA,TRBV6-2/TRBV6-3,CASSYKIPYEQYF,TGTGCCAGCAGTTACAAAATCCCCTACGAGCAGTACTTC
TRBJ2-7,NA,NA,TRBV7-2,CASSSDSTYEQYF,TGTGCCAGCAGCTCCGACTCCACCTACGAGCAGTACTTC
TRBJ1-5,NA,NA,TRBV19,CASSDRSGGNQPQHF,TGTGCCAGTAGTGACCGTTCAGGGGGCAATCAGCCCCAGCATTTT
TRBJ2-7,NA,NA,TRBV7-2,CASSLTAYEQYF,TGTGCCAGCAGCTTAACGGCCTACGAGCAGTACTTC
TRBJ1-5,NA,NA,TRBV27,CASSFAGSNQPQHF,TGTGCCAGCAGTTTCGCGGGGAGCAATCAGCCCCAGCATTTT
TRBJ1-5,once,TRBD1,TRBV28,CASSYQMQGAGQPQHF,TGTGCCAGCAGTTACCAGATGCAGGGGGCAGGTCAGCCCCAGCATTTT
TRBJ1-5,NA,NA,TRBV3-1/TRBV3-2,CASSQDPTNQPQHF,TGTGCCAGCAGCCAAGATCCCACGAATCAGCCCCAGCATTTT
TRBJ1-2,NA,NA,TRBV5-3,CAKSPGAPWDYGYTF,TGTGCGAAAAGCCCGGGGGCCCCATGGGACTATGGCTACACCTTC
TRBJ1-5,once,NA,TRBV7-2,CASSAGGGNQPQHF,TGTGCCAGCAGTGCTGGGGGTGGCAATCAGCCCCAGCATTTT
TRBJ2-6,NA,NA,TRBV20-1,CSASGDLISGANVLTF,TGCAGTGCTAGTGGGGACCTAATCTCTGGGGCCAACGTCCTGACTTTC
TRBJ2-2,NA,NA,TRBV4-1,CASSPTYLSGELFF,TGCGCCAGCAGTCCCACGTACCTCTCCGGGGAGCTGTTTTTT
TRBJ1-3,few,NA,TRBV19,CASSPQRSGNTIYF,TGTGCCAGTAGTCCCCAACGATCTGGAAACACCATATATTTT
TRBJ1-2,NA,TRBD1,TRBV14,CASSPARDRAFGGGYTF,TGTGCCAGCAGCCCTGCCCGGGACAGGGCATTCGGGGGGGGCTACACCTTC
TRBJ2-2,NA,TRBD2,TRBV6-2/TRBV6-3,CASSYSGLAGVSGELFF,TGTGCCAGCAGTTACTCTGGCTTAGCGGGAGTATCCGGGGAGCTGTTTTTT
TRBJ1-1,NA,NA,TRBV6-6,CASSPGPGEAFF,TGTGCCAGCAGTCCTGGGCCGGGGGAAGCTTTCTTT
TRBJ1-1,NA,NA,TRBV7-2,CASSSTLVGTEAFF,TGTGCCAGCAGCTCGACTCTCGTAGGCACTGAAGCTTTCTTT
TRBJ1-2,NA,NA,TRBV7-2,CASSGRGGQGYGYTF,TGTGCCAGCAGCGGTAGGGGTGGTCAGGGCTATGGCTACACCTTC
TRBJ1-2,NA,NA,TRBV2,CASSEYWGEGGYTF,TGTGCCAGCAGTGAATATTGGGGGGAGGGTGGCTACACCTTC
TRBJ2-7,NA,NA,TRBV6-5,CASSSREFGDEQYF,TGTGCCAGCAGTTCAAGAGAGTTCGGGGACGAGCAGTACTTC
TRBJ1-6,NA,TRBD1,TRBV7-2,CASSSRDRVNSPLHF,TGTGCCAGCAGCTCCCGGGACAGGGTTAATTCACCCCTCCACTTT
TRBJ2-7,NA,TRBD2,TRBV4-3,CASSQDWFGGSSYEQYF,TGCGCCAGCAGCCAAGATTGGTTCGGGGGGAGCTCCTACGAGCAGTACTTC
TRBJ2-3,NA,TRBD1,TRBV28,CASSHRGRTDTQYF,TGTGCCAGCAGTCACAGGGGGCGCACAGATACGCAGTATTTT
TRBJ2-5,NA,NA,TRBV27,CASSPRLRETQYF,TGTGCCAGCAGTCCCCGACTGCGGGAGACCCAGTACTTC
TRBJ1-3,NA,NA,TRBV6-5,CATKGGTNGNTIYF,TGTGCCACCAAGGGAGGGACGAACGGAAACACCATATATTTT
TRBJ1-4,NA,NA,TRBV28,CASSLFLGEEKLFF,TGTGCCAGCAGTTTATTTCTGGGGGAGGAGAAACTGTTTTTT
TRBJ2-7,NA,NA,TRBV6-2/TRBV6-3,CASRPNTPGGGLRGYEQYF,TGTGCCAGCAGACCTAATACCCCAGGTGGGGGGCTCAGAGGCTACGAGCAGTACTTC
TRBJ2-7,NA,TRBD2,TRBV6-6,CAIAGGYEQYF,TGTGCCATAGCGGGAGGATACGAGCAGTACTTC
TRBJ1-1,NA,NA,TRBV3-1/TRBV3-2,CACAALVNTEAFF,TGTGCTTGCGCAGCCCTGGTGAACACTGAAGCTTTCTTT
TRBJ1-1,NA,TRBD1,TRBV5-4,CASSLEQGAVTEAFF,TGTGCCAGCAGCTTGGAGCAGGGGGCGGTCACTGAAGCTTTCTTT
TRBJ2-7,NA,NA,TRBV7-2,CASSLVVFEGYEQYF,TGTGCCAGCAGCTTAGTAGTATTTGAGGGATACGAGCAGTACTTC
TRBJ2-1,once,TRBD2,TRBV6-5,CASSWGTSGTYEQFF,TGTGCCAGCAGTTGGGGGACTAGCGGGACGTATGAGCAGTTCTTC
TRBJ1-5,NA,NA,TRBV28,CASSLTRRINQPQHF,TGTGCCAGCAGTTTGACCAGGCGAATAAATCAGCCCCAGCATTTT
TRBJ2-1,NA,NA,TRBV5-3,CASPPADCSYNEQFF,TGTGCCAGTCCCCCCGCCGACTGCTCCTACAATGAGCAGTTCTTC
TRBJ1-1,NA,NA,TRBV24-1,CATSDGMNTEAFF,TGTGCCACCAGTGATGGGATGAACACTGAAGCTTTCTTT
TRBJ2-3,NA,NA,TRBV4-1,CASSQILDTQYF,TGCGCCAGCAGCCAAATTTTAGATACGCAGTATTTT
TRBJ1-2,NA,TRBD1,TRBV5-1,CASSEGQGFDGYTF,TGCGCCAGCAGCGAGGGACAGGGGTTCGATGGCTACACCTTC
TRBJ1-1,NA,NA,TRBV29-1,CSVLNTGMGSTEAFF,TGCAGCGTGCTGAATACAGGCATGGGGTCCACTGAAGCTTTCTTT
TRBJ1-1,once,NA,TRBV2,CASSESGRMIGAFF,TGTGCCAGCAGTGAGTCGGGCAGGATGATCGGAGCTTTCTTT
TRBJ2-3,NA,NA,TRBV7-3,CATGTSTDTQYF,TGTGCCACTGGGACTAGCACAGATACGCAGTATTTT
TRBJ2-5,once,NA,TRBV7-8,CASSLSSLQETQYF,TGTGCCAGCAGCTTAAGTTCCCTCCAAGAGACCCAGTACTTC
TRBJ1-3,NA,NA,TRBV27,CASSYNSGNTIYF,TGTGCCAGCAGTTACAATTCTGGAAACACCATATATTTT
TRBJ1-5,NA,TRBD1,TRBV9,CASSPGQSNQPQHF,TGTGCCAGCAGCCCGGGACAGTCCAATCAGCCCCAGCATTTT
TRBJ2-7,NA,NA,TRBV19,CASSMMTGYEQYF,TGTGCCAGTAGTATGATGACGGGTTACGAGCAGTACTTC
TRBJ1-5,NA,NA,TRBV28,CASSPPNQPQHF,TGTGCCAGCAGTCCCCCTAATCAGCCCCAGCATTTT